Here is one TCR beta chain with its context. The antigen is unknown. The CDR3 extends over 14 amino acids. Trimming took 3 bases from V and 2 from J; bases not matched to a gene: 2. Per the germline V gene, CDR1 is SGHAT and CDR2 is FQNNGV. This record comes from a study of OX40 agonist ivuxolimab in advanced cancers. Study-level information: The mean age was approximately 56 years, ranging from about 23 to 79, with roughly four fifths of participants male.

Broader study findings: The antigens recognized by the expanded peripheral T cells, that is their antigen specificity, were not determined. Some of the lowest clonal expansion was seen in partial responders at 0.1-3.0 mg/kg. Low normalized clonal expansion also occurred in some nonresponding patients.

Method: immunoSEQ multiplex PCR; TCRdb's copy keeps in-frame clones and lacks some. The table lists tens of thousands of clones, about four fifths of them singletons. This clonotype was sampled from an adult with an advanced solid tumor such as melanoma, head and neck, liver or kidney cancer. Sequences were derived from CD4+ or CD8+ T cells sorted from blood, sampled in a trial of the OX40 agonist ivuxolimab. The chain couples TRBV11-2 to TRBJ2-3; 7 bases agree with TRBD1. CDR3 DNA: TGTGCCAGCAGCTTGGGACAGACCACAGATACGCAGTATTTT. It specifies CASSLGQTTDTQYF.